This TCR beta chain appears in the sequencing data of a study of T cells expressing NK-cell markers. The wider study: It was sorted CD3+CD56-NKG2C+, CD3+CD56+NKG2C- and CD3+CD56+NKG2C+ T cells that provided the TCR beta repertoires. Study-level findings and limits: Questions lingered over whether expanded NKG2C+ T cell clones were HCMV-specific.

As regards this clonotype: Its target is unknown.

The CDR3 covers 15 residues. The germline V gene encodes CDR1 KGHDR and CDR2 SFDVKD. TCRdb re-called the 5' RACE reads; every CDR3 protein appears as one record, without DNA. The sample data list 500,000 to 700,000 distinct CDR3 sequences. This chain uses TRBV24-1 with TRBJ2-2; checking the TCRdb D call of TRBD1 is not possible without DNA. The sequenced sample consisted of blood T cells: a sorted CD56 or NKG2C T cell subset, CD4+ or CD8+ T cells, or bulk PBMC T cells (not recorded which). The TCR sequence derives from a man in his late teens or twenties in good health. The CDR3: CATSNPGAITGELFF.